This T cell receptor (beta chain) was retrieved from a study of cytomegalovirus exposure and HLA in healthy donors. Use of 60 Vbeta and 13 Jbeta primers characterized the PCR. Here immunoSEQ multiplex PCR was the method, and the copy in TCRdb shows in-frame clones only, minus some. The data hold about 69,000 clones, with approximately 74% observed a single time. CDR3 length equals 15 residues. Per the germline V gene, CDR1 is SGHRS and CDR2 is YFSETQ. The V and J ends lost 4 bases and 2 bases respectively, with 15 bases between them. This chain uses TRBV5-1 with TRBJ2-5, with D tentatively TRBD2 (6 bases). The sequence derives from a woman in her thirties in good health and CMV-seropositive. Sequenced input: PBMCs. The CDR3 coding sequence is TGCGCCAGCAGCCCTACGGTAGCGGTACAAGAGACCCAGTACTTC. Translation gives CASSPTVAVQETQYF.